A selection of T cell receptor beta chains follows, all from one sample in a study of breast tumors, draining lymph nodes, adjacent tissues. MiXCR, applied by TCRdb to the multiplex PCR reads, yields one record per CDR3 protein. The repertoire includes 150,000 to 200,000 distinct CDR3 sequences, around a third of them detected once, and roughly 4.5% sits in the top ten. Sequences were obtained from axillary lymph node tissue. The receptors derive from a female donor with breast cancer. Some clones in this sample may be carry-over from other donors' samples. Each CDR3 is given with its conserved first and last residue. Fields, in order: D gene, V gene, clone size, J gene, CDR3 protein, CDR3 DNA. A D gene is named only where the DNA matches it firmly. Expanded clones get a size class; other rows say once, few or many, or leave the size out.

.,TRBV11-2,many,TRBJ2-3,CASSSQRYTQYF,TGTGCCAGCAGCTCCCAGCGATATACGCAGTATTTT
.,TRBV19,many,TRBJ2-7,CASRGTYGASYEQYF,TGTGCCAGTAGAGGGACCTATGGGGCGAGTTACGAGCAGTACTTC
TRBD2,TRBV11-2,many,TRBJ2-7,CASSLPGRSYEQYF,TGTGCCAGCAGCCTTCCCGGGAGGAGCTACGAGCAGTACTTC
TRBD1,TRBV11-3,.,TRBJ1-3,CASSPDREGNTIYF,TGTGCCAGCAGCCCTGACAGGGAGGGAAACACCATATATTTT
.,TRBV6-1,many,TRBJ1-4,CASSEPHRAEKLFF,TGTGCCAGCAGTGAACCCCACAGGGCTGAAAAACTGTTTTTT
.,TRBV20-1,many,TRBJ1-3,CSARDYRDPGNTIYF,TGCAGTGCTAGAGACTACAGGGATCCCGGAAACACCATATATTTT
.,TRBV4-1,.,TRBJ2-3,CARSQAGAADTQYF,TGCGCCCGCAGCCAAGCCGGGGCGGCAGATACGCAGTATTTT
.,TRBV9,.,TRBJ1-6,CASSVGVDPYNSPLHF,TGTGCCAGCAGCGTAGGGGTGGATCCCTATAATTCACCCCTCCACTTT
.,TRBV5-1,many,TRBJ1-2,CASSLGEGLPIDGYTF,TGCGCCAGCAGCTTGGGGGAGGGCTTACCTATCGATGGCTACACCTTC
.,TRBV3-1,once,TRBJ2-3,CASSQGLGGTANTQYF,TGTGCCAGCAGCCAAGGGCTAGGGGGGACTGCAAATACGCAGTATTTT
.,TRBV9,many,TRBJ1-4,CASSVEGDGEKLFF,TGTGCCAGCAGCGTAGAAGGGGACGGGGAAAAACTGTTTTTT
TRBD2,TRBV11-2,many,TRBJ2-7,CASSLSLAGGPVYEQYF,TGTGCCAGCAGCTTAAGTCTAGCGGGGGGGCCGGTCTACGAGCAGTACTTC
.,TRBV6-1,.,TRBJ2-7,CASSAGRNTYEQYF,TGTGCCAGCAGTGCAGGGAGGAATACCTACGAGCAGTACTTC
.,TRBV11-2,.,TRBJ1-1,CASGSYRVDTEAFF,TGTGCCAGCGGCTCCTACAGGGTGGACACTGAAGCTTTCTTT
.,TRBV5-6,many,TRBJ2-1,CASSGGAGLHEQFF,TGTGCCAGCAGCGGGGGGGCGGGGTTGCATGAGCAGTTCTTC
TRBD2,TRBV20-1,few,TRBJ2-7,CSAREPGLAAGPWYEQYF,TGCAGTGCTAGAGAACCGGGACTAGCGGCAGGGCCTTGGTACGAGCAGTACTTC
TRBD1,TRBV12-3/TRBV12-4,many,TRBJ2-7,CASSFPGGGIYEQYF,TGTGCCAGCAGTTTCCCAGGGGGCGGAATCTACGAGCAGTACTTC
.,TRBV6-4,few,TRBJ2-4,CASSPHREGTRRAFENIQYF,TGTGCCAGCAGTCCCCACAGGGAGGGGACAAGACGGGCCTTCGAAAACATTCAGTACTTC
TRBD1,TRBV14,many,TRBJ2-5,CASSPWTGGFQETQYF,TGTGCCAGCAGCCCCTGGACAGGGGGCTTCCAAGAGACCCAGTACTTC
TRBD1,TRBV3-1,few,TRBJ2-5,CASSQDWDRGETQYF,TGTGCCAGCAGCCAAGATTGGGACAGGGGGGAGACCCAGTACTTC
.,TRBV5-8,many,TRBJ2-5,CASSSSLAGTETQYF,TGTGCCAGCAGCTCCTCGCTAGCTGGGACGGAGACCCAGTACTTC
.,TRBV15,.,TRBJ2-5,CAPGARGDQETQYF,TGTGCCCCCGGGGCCAGGGGGGACCAAGAGACCCAGTACTTC
.,TRBV2,many,TRBJ2-7,CASSPQEASEQYF,TGTGCCAGCAGTCCCCAAGAAGCTAGCGAGCAGTACTTC
.,TRBV12-3/TRBV12-4,many,TRBJ2-7,CASSFPGRISYEQYF,TGTGCCAGCAGTTTTCCAGGACGGATATCCTACGAGCAGTACTTC
.,TRBV11-3,many,TRBJ2-7,CASSLEDGGISYEQYF,TGTGCCAGCAGCTTAGAGGACGGAGGGATCTCCTACGAGCAGTACTTC
.,TRBV24-1,.,TRBJ2-7,CARRGPYEQYF,TGTGCTAGACGGGGCCCCTACGAGCAGTACTTC
.,TRBV7-3,once,TRBJ2-2,CASSSLDGTNAGTGELFF,TGTGCCAGCAGCTCCCTGGACGGGACAAACGCGGGCACCGGGGAGCTGTTTTTT
.,TRBV27,many,TRBJ2-2,CASSFGRGALLHTGELFF,TGTGCCAGCAGTTTTGGAAGGGGGGCCTTATTACACACCGGGGAGCTGTTTTTT
.,TRBV13,.,TRBJ1-4,CASRLGGVNEKLFF,TGTGCCAGCCGCCTAGGGGGGGTTAATGAAAAACTGTTTTTT
TRBD1,TRBV27,.,TRBJ1-6,CASSPRTGKIILTDSPLHF,TGTGCCAGCAGTCCCCGGACAGGGAAGATTATCTTAACTGATTCACCCCTCCACTTT
TRBD1,TRBV11-3,many,TRBJ2-3,CASSADRDESTDTQYF,TGTGCCAGCAGCGCCGACAGGGACGAAAGCACAGATACGCAGTATTTT
.,TRBV11-1,few,TRBJ1-1,CASSLEPSTEAFF,TGTGCCAGCAGCTTAGAACCGTCCACTGAAGCTTTCTTT
TRBD2,TRBV5-4,many,TRBJ2-5,CASSLAVAGGETQYF,TGTGCCAGCAGCTTGGCGGTGGCGGGGGGAGAGACCCAGTACTTC
TRBD2,TRBV19,many,TRBJ2-1,CASSPRLAGVVEQFF,TGTGCCAGTAGTCCTCGGCTAGCGGGAGTAGTTGAGCAGTTCTTC
.,TRBV6-4,many,TRBJ1-2,CASSDYTVYGYTF,TGTGCCAGCAGTGATTACACAGTCTATGGCTACACCTTC
.,TRBV2,.,TRBJ1-5,CASSAGREGNNSPQHF,TGTGCCAGCAGTGCCGGCAGAGAGGGAAATAATTCACCCCAGCATTTT
.,TRBV9,many,TRBJ2-1,CASSVNREGMDYNEQFF,TGTGCCAGCAGCGTTAACAGGGAAGGGATGGACTACAATGAGCAGTTCTTC
TRBD1,TRBV10-3,.,TRBJ1-1,CAISNQDGQGGTEAFF,TGTGCCATCAGTAACCAGGATGGACAGGGAGGGACTGAAGCTTTCTTT
TRBD2,TRBV5-5,many,TRBJ2-3,CASSRREGARTDTQYF,TGTGCCAGCAGCAGGCGGGAGGGGGCTCGCACAGATACGCAGTATTTT
TRBD1,TRBV7-2,many,TRBJ1-2,CASSLTGTGENYGYTF,TGTGCCAGCAGCCTAACCGGGACAGGGGAGAACTATGGCTACACCTTC
TRBD2,TRBV6-1,.,TRBJ2-3,CASIGGGFSTDTQYF,TGTGCCAGCATTGGGGGGGGGTTTAGCACAGATACGCAGTATTTT
.,TRBV27,.,TRBJ1-6,CASSFGDSHNSPLHF,TGTGCCAGCAGTTTCGGGGACTCCCATAATTCACCCCTCCACTTT
TRBD2,TRBV12-3/TRBV12-4,.,TRBJ2-3,CVGLAGGMTDTQYF,TGTGTCGGACTAGCGGGGGGTATGACAGATACGCAGTATTTT
TRBD1,TRBV5-5,many,TRBJ2-1,CASSLDPDREQFF,TGTGCCAGCAGCTTGGATCCGGACAGGGAGCAGTTCTTC
TRBD1,TRBV12-3/TRBV12-4,.,TRBJ1-1,CASSLGQGWNTEAFF,TGTGCCAGCAGTCTGGGACAGGGTTGGAACACTGAAGCTTTCTTT
.,TRBV25-1,many,TRBJ2-4,CASSEYKGKGKNIQYF,TGTGCCAGCAGTGAATATAAGGGGAAGGGCAAAAACATTCAGTACTTC
.,TRBV5-1,.,TRBJ1-2,CASSLGGLRHNTF,TGCGCCAGCAGCTTGGGGGGGCTCCGGCACAACACCTTC
TRBD1,TRBV7-2,many,TRBJ2-2,CASSATGGAGAGELFF,TGTGCCAGCAGCGCGACAGGGGGCGCGGGCGCCGGGGAGCTGTTTTTT
TRBD2,TRBV9,many,TRBJ2-7,CASSLGLAGAAYEQYF,TGTGCCAGCAGCCTAGGACTAGCGGGAGCCGCCTACGAGCAGTACTTC
.,TRBV29-1,.,TRBJ2-3,CREVATDTQYF,TGCAGGGAGGTTGCGACAGATACGCAGTATTTT
TRBD1,TRBV2,.,TRBJ1-6,CASSGDRGQYNSPLHF,TGTGCCAGCAGTGGGGACAGGGGACAGTATAATTCACCCCTCCACTTT
TRBD1,TRBV7-3,.,TRBJ2-3,CASSSSTGTAGSDMQYF,TGTGCCAGCAGCTCTTCGACAGGGACGGCGGGTTCGGATATGCAGTATTTT
TRBD1,TRBV12-3/TRBV12-4,many,TRBJ1-4,CASSPHLGQVGEKLFF,TGTGCCAGCAGTCCCCATCTGGGACAGGTGGGGGAAAAACTGTTTTTT
TRBD2,TRBV20-1,once,TRBJ2-5,CSARGGTSGKRETQCF,TGCAGTGCTAGAGGTGGGACTAGCGGGAAGAGGGAGACCCAGTGCTTC